This is a list of T cell receptor beta chains from one sample in a study of blood T cell repertoires in COVID-19. Libraries were prepared by immunoSEQ multiplex PCR; TCRdb keeps only in-frame clonotypes and omits some of them. The sample records 120,000 to 150,000 clones, around 81% being singletons. The specimen sequenced was peripheral blood. Receptors originate from a woman in her thirties or forties with active or convalescent COVID-19. Both conserved end residues are part of each CDR3. D genes are given only for firm matches. Some rows mark clone size as missing; the rest say once, few, many or name a class of expanded clone.

clone_size	d_call	v_call	j_call	cdr3_nt	cdr3_aa
.	.	TRBV27	TRBJ1-2	TGTGCCAGCACTACTTCAGGCCGATCCTATGGCTACACCTTC	CASTTSGRSYGYTF
.	TRBD1	TRBV7-9	TRBJ1-3	TGTGCCAGCAGCTTAGCGGGGACAGGGCTACGCTCTGGAAACACCATATATTTT	CASSLAGTGLRSGNTIYF
.	TRBD1	TRBV5-5	TRBJ2-7	TGTGCCAGCAGCCTTGGGCCCTCCGGGACAGGGGCCTACGAGCAGTACTTC	CASSLGPSGTGAYEQYF
.	.	TRBV2	TRBJ2-7	TGTGCCAATGGGGCAGGCTACGAGCAGTACTTC	CANGAGYEQYF
.	.	TRBV7-2	TRBJ2-1	TGTGCCAGCAGCCTAACTAGCCCCCATGAGCAGTTCTTC	CASSLTSPHEQFF
.	.	TRBV5-4	TRBJ2-2	TGTGCCAGCAGCGAGTACAGGGAGGGAGTGAACACCGGGGAGCTGTTTTTT	CASSEYREGVNTGELFF
.	TRBD1	TRBV12-3/TRBV12-4	TRBJ1-1	TGTGCCAGCAGTGGACAGGGATGGACTGAAGCTTTCTTT	CASSGQGWTEAFF
.	TRBD1	TRBV19	TRBJ2-1	TGTGCCAGTACCCTGGGACAGGGGCCCCACAATGAGCAGTTCTTC	CASTLGQGPHNEQFF
.	.	TRBV11-2	TRBJ1-5	TGTGCCAGCAGCTTAGATGGGGGGGCCGGTCAGCCCCAGCATTTT	CASSLDGGAGQPQHF
.	TRBD1	TRBV9	TRBJ1-5	TGTGCCAGCAGCGCCAGGGGGGAGGTGAATCAGCCCCAGCATTTT	CASSARGEVNQPQHF
.	.	TRBV11-3	TRBJ1-5	TGTGCCAGCAGCCAAACAGGATCTCAGCCCCAGCATTTT	CASSQTGSQPQHF
.	TRBD1	TRBV6-5	TRBJ1-5	TGTGCCAGCAGTCCCAATACAGGGGGCCGTCAGCCCCAGCATTTT	CASSPNTGGRQPQHF
.	TRBD1	TRBV4-1	TRBJ1-2	TGCGCCAGCAGACAACAGGGGGGCTATGGCTACACCTTC	CASRQQGGYGYTF
.	.	TRBV11-2	TRBJ1-6	TGTGCCAGCGGAAACAGGCTCAGCTATAATTCACCCCTCCACTTT	CASGNRLSYNSPLHF
.	TRBD2	TRBV5-4	TRBJ2-7	TGTGCCAGCAGCTTGGGGGGGGGAAACGAGCAGTACTTC	CASSLGGGNEQYF
.	TRBD1	TRBV9	TRBJ2-3	TGTGCCAGCAGCCGGGACAGAGGTGGGACAGATACGCAGTATTTT	CASSRDRGGTDTQYF
.	TRBD1	TRBV5-1	TRBJ1-2	TGCGCCAGCAGCCCGACCACAGGGGTTAACTATGGCTACACCTTC	CASSPTTGVNYGYTF
.	TRBD1	TRBV10-2	TRBJ1-2	TGCGCCAGCAGGAGCCGGATGCAGGGGGTTACGTTAGATGGCTACACCTTC	CASRSRMQGVTLDGYTF
.	.	TRBV18	TRBJ2-3	TGTGCCAGCTCACCGGTTGGGCGCACAGATACGCAGTATTTT	CASSPVGRTDTQYF
.	TRBD1	TRBV28	TRBJ1-6	TGTGCCAGCAGCACGAGGGGGCATTCACCCCTCCACTTT	CASSTRGHSPLHF
once	TRBD1	TRBV28	TRBJ2-7	TGTGCCAGCAGTCCTACCGGGACAGGGGACAACGAGCAGTACTTC	CASSPTGTGDNEQYF
once	.	TRBV28	TRBJ1-2	TGTGCCAGCAGTTTCGGGGGGAACTATGGCTACACCTTC	CASSFGGNYGYTF
.	TRBD1	TRBV27	TRBJ2-3	TGTGCCAGCAGGTGGGGGGACAGGCCCGCGAGCACAGATACGCAGTATTTT	CASRWGDRPASTDTQYF
.	TRBD2	TRBV28	TRBJ2-2	TGTGCCAGCAGTTTAGTGGGAGGGGCCACCGGGGAGCTGTTTTTT	CASSLVGGATGELFF